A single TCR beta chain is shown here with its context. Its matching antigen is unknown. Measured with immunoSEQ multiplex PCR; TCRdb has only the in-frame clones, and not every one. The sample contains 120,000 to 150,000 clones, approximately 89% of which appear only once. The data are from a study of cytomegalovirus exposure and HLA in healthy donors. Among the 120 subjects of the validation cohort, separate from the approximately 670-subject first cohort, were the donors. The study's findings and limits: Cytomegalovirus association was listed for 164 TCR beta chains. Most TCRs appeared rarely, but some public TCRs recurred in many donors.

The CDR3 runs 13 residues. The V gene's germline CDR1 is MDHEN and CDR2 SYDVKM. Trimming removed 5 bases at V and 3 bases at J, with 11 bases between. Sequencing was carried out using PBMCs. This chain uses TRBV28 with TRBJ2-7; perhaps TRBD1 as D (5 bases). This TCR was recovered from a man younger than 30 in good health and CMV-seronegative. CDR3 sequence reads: CASSKRQYYEQYV. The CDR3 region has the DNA TGTGCCAGCAGTAAAAGACAGTACTACGAGCAGTACGTC.